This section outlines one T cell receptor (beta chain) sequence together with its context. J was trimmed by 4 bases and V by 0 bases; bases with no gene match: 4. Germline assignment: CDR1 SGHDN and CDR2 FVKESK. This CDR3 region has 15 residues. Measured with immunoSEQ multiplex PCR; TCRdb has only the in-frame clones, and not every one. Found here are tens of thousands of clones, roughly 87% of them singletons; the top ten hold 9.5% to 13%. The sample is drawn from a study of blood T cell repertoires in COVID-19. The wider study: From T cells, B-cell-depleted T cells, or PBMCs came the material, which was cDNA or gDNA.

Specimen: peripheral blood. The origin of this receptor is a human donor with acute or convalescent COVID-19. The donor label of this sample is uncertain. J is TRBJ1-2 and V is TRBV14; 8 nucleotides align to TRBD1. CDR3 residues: CASSQERTGLYGYTF. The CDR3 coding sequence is TGTGCCAGCAGCCAAGAGCGGACAGGGCTCTATGGCTACACCTTC.